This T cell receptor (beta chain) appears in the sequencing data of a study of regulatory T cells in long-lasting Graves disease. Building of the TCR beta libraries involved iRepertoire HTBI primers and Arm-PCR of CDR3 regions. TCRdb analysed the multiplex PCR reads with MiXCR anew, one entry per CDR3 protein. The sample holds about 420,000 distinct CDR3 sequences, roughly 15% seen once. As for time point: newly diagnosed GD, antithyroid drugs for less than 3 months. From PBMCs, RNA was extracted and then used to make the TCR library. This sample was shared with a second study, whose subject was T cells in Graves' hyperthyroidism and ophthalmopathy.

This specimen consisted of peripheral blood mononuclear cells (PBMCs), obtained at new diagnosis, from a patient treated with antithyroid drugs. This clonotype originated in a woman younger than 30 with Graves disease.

The CDR3 spells CASSYGGAGGEQYF. CDR3 bases: TGTGCCAGCAGTTACGGGGGCGCAGGGGGGGAGCAGTACTTC. The V call is TRBV6-5, the J call TRBJ2-7; D might be TRBD1 (7 bases). The CDR3 consists of 14 residues. Trimming took off 2 bases at V and 7 bases at J, with 15 bases between the two ends. Germline V gene lookup returns CDR1 MNHEY and CDR2 SVGAGI.